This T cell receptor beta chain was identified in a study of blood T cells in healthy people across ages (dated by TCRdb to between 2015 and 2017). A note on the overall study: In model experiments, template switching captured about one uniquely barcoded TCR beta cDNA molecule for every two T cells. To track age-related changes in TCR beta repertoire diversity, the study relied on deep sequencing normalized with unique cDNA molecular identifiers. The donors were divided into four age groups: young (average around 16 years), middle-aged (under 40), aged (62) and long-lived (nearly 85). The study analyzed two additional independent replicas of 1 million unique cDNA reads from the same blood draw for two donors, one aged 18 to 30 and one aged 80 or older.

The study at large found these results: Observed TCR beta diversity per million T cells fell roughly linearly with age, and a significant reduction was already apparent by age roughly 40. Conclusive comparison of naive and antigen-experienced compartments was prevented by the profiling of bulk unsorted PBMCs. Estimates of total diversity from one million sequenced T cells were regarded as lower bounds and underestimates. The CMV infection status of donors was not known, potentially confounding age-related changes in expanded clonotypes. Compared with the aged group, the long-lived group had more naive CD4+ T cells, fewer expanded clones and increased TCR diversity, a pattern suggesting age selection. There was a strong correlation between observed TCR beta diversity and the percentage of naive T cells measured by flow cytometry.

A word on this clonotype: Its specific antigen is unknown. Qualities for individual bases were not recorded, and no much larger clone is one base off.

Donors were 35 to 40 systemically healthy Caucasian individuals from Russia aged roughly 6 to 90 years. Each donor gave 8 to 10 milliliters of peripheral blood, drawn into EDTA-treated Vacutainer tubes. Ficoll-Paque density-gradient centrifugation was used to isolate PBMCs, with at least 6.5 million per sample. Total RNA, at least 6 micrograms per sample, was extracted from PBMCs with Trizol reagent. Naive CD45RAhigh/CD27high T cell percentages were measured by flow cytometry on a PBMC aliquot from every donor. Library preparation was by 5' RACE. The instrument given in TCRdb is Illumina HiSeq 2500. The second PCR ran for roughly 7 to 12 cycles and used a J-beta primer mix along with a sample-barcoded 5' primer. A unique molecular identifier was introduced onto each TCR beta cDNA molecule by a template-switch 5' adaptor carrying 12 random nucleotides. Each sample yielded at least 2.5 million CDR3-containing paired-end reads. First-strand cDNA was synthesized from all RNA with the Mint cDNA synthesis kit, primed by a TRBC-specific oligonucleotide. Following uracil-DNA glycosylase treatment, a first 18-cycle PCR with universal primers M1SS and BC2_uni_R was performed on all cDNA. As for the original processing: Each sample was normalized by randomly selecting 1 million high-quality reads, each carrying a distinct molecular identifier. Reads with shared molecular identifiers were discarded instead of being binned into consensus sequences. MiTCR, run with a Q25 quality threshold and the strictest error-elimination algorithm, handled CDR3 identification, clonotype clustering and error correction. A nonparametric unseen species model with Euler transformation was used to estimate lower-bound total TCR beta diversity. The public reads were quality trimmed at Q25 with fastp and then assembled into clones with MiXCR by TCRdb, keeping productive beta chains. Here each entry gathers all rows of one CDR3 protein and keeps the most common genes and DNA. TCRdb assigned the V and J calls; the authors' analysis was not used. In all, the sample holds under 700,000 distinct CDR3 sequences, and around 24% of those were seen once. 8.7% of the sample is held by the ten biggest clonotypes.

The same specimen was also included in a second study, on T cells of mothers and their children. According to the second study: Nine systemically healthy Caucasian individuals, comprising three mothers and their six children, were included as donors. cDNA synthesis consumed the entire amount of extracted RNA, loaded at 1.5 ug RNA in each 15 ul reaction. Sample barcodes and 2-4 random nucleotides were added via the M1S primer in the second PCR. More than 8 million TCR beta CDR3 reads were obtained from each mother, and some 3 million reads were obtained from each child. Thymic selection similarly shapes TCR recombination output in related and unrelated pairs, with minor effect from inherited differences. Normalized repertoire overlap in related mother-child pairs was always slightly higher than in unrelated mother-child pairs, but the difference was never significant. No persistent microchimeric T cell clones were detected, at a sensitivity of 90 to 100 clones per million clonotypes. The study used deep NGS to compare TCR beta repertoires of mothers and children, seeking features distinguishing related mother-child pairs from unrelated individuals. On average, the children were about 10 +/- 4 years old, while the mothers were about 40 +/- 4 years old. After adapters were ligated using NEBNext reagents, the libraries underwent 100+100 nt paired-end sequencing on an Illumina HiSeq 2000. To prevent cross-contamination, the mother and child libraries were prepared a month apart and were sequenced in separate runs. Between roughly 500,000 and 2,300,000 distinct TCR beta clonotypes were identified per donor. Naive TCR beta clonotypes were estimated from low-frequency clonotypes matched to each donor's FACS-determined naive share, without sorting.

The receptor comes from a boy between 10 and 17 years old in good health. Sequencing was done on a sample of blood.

The CDR3 here reads CASRKGGRNTIYF. The nucleotide sequence is TGTGCCAGCCGGAAGGGAGGACGAAACACCATATATTTT. The chain employs TRBV28 and TRBJ1-3; too little of a D gene remains to name it. For CDR1 and CDR2, the germline V gene lists MDHEN and SYDVKM. Relative to germline, V is 8 bases shorter and J is 5 bases shorter, with 13 bases between their ends. Inclusive of the bounding cysteine and phenylalanine, the CDR3 is 13 residues long. Just CDR3 DNA is preserved here, 39 bases in frame from base 1.